A single sample is the source of the 27 T cell receptor beta chains below, sequenced in a study of blood T cell repertoires in COVID-19. Here immunoSEQ multiplex PCR was the method, and the copy in TCRdb shows in-frame clones only, minus some. The profile shows around 12,000 clones, about nine tenths of them singletons. Sequencing input: peripheral blood. The receptors here all came from a human donor in a cohort sampled during active COVID-19.

The gene calls are TRBV19 and TRBJ1-5; possible D gene TRBD1, 6 bases. V was clipped by 2 bases and J by 4 bases, with 15 bases between them. This CDR3 contains 16 residues. Per the germline V gene, CDR1 is LNHDA and CDR2 is SQIVND (reference sequence). CDR3: CASSISRRGRNQPQHF. CDR3 coding DNA: TGTGCCAGTAGTATAAGCAGGCGGGGGCGAAATCAGCCCCAGCATTTT.

This chain connects TRBV7-9 to TRBJ1-1, with unresolved D. V lost 3 bases to trimming and J lost 4 bases, with 12 bases between them. This CDR3 has 14 residues. Germline V lookup: CDR1 SEHNR, CDR2 FQNEAQ (reference sequence). The DNA for the CDR3 is TGTGCCAGCAGCTTTCTCGCCGGAGCCACTGAAGCTTTCTTT. Its protein product is CASSFLAGATEAFF.

This chain links TRBV28 with TRBJ2-7, with a possible D match to TRBD1 (5 bases). The CDR3 covers 15 residues. V lost 5 bases, J lost 7 bases, and 21 bases lay in between. The germline gives CDR1 MDHEN, CDR2 SYDVKM. The CDR3: CASSPEPGSVGEQYF. Here the CDR3 DNA reads TGTGCCAGCAGTCCCGAGCCAGGGTCGGTGGGAGAGCAGTACTTC.

V and J are TRBV25-1 and TRBJ2-7, with D perhaps TRBD2 (5 bases). V lost 5 bases and J 0 bases, leaving 8 bases between the germline ends. This CDR3 is 13 amino acids long. Germline V gene lookup returns CDR1 MGHDK and CDR2 SYGVNS. Here the CDR3 DNA reads TGTGCCAGCAGTAACGGGGTCTCCTACGAGCAGTACTTC. This codes for CASSNGVSYEQYF.

The CDR3 spells CASSPPGTYEQYF. The CDR3 DNA follows: TGTGCCAGCAGCCCCCCGGGTACCTACGAGCAGTACTTC. This rearrangement joins TRBV7-3 to TRBJ2-7; D gene uncertain. V dropped 5 bases and J dropped 2 bases, with 10 bases sitting between them. Germline values: CDR1 SGHTA, CDR2 FQGTGA. This CDR3 has 13 residues.

Written as DNA, the CDR3 is TGTGCCATCAGCGTCCGGGACACCAACACCTACGAGCAGTACTTC. Protein: CAISVRDTNTYEQYF. The chain recombines TRBV10-3 with TRBJ2-7; maybe TRBD1 (6 bases). The CDR3 has 15 residues. Trimming stripped 6 bases from V and 2 bases from J, with 17 bases between. The V gene's germline CDR1 is ENHRY and CDR2 SYGVKD.

The chain links TRBV9 to TRBJ1-1, with D uncertain. Looked up from germline, CDR1 is SGDLS and CDR2 is YYNGEE. This CDR3 is built from 14 residues. Trimming left V 3 bases short and J 0 bases short, with 9 bases between. The CDR3 here is CASSADIMNTEAFF. The CDR3 DNA reads TGTGCCAGCAGCGCAGACATCATGAACACTGAAGCTTTCTTT.

The rearrangement links TRBV5-1 to TRBJ2-3; 10 nucleotides agree with TRBD1. Trimming took 1 base from V and 5 from J; bases not matched to a gene: 7. Looked up from germline, CDR1 is SGHRS and CDR2 is YFSETQ. CDR3 size: 16 residues. This CDR3 reads CASSLPGTGEGDTQYF. The CDR3 DNA reads as TGCGCCAGCAGCTTGCCCGGGACAGGGGAGGGAGATACGCAGTATTTT.

This clone was detected once. The chain joins TRBV5-1 to TRBJ2-3; no clear D. The germline CDR1 and CDR2 sequences are SGHRS and YFSETQ. Trimming cost V 7 bases and J 4 bases, with 13 bases left between them. The CDR3 covers 13 residues. As DNA, the CDR3 is TGCGCCAGCTCCCTCTCCCGGGCAGATACGCAGTATTTT. Translated, it gives CASSLSRADTQYF.

The chain is built from TRBV11-2 and TRBJ1-1, with TRBD1 identical over 7 bases. CDR3 length: 14 residues. Germline CDR1 and CDR2: SGHAT and FQNNGV. Trimming at V came to 2 bases and at J to 5 bases, leaving 5 bases not matched to a gene. DNA of the CDR3: TGTGCCAGCAGCTTACGAGACAGGGCTACTGAAGCTTTCTTT. Protein product: CASSLRDRATEAFF. Drawing the rest from reference TRBV11-2 and TRBJ1-1, the complete variable domain is EAGVAQSPRYKIIEKRQSVAFWCNPISGHATLYWYQQILGQGPKLLIQFQNNGVVDDSQLPKDRFSAERLKGVDSTLKIQPAKLEDSAVYLCASSLRDRATEAFFGQGTRLTVV.

The J gene is TRBJ1-1, the V gene TRBV23-1; D is unclear. TRBV23-1 is given ORF status, its function remaining uncertain. V lost 4 bases and J lost 2, with 11 bases in between. The CDR3 extends over 14 amino acids. DNA of the CDR3: TGCGCCAGCAGTCGGAACAGCTTAAACACTGAAGCTTTCTTT. This gives the protein CASSRNSLNTEAFF.

This sequence joins TRBV5-1 and TRBJ1-2; D unclear. Germline CDR1 and CDR2: SGHRS and YFSETQ. V lost 0 bases to trimming and J lost 6 bases, with 12 bases between them. The CDR3 spans 14 residues. The chain's CDR3 is CASSLVAGAHGYTF. CDR3 coding DNA: TGCGCCAGCAGCTTGGTAGCGGGAGCTCATGGCTACACCTTC. The whole variable domain, remainder taken from reference TRBV5-1 and TRBJ1-2, is KAGVTQTPRYLIKTRGQQVTLSCSPISGHRSVSWYQQTPGQGLQFLFEYFSETQRNKGNFPGRFSGRQFSNSRSEMNVSTLELGDSALYLCASSLVAGAHGYTFGSGTRLTVV.

This chain joins TRBV7-9 and TRBJ2-7; 7 bases map to TRBD1. CDR1 and CDR2 from the germline V gene are SEHNR and FQNEAQ (reference sequence). Trimming cost V 5 bases and J 0 bases; bases outside gene matches: 13. The CDR3 consists of 17 residues. CDR3 DNA sequence: TGTGCCAGCAGCCCCCTCCTGACAGGGAATCCCTCCTACGAGCAGTACTTC. Residues: CASSPLLTGNPSYEQYF.

This clone was observed once. The chain carries TRBV10-1 and TRBJ2-7; tentative D call: TRBD2 (5 bases). This CDR3 contains 12 residues. The ends were cut back, 6 bases at V and 3 bases at J, with 9 bases in the middle. The germline gives CDR1 WNHNN, CDR2 SYGVQD (reference sequence). Written as DNA, the CDR3 is TGCGCCAGCAGCGGGAACAACTACGAGCAGTACTTC. Translation: CASSGNNYEQYF.

The V call is TRBV9, the J call TRBJ2-1, with TRBD2 matching over 13 bases. V lost 4 bases, J lost 6 bases, and 10 bases stayed unmatched. This CDR3 has 17 amino acids. Germline V gene lookup returns CDR1 SGDLS and CDR2 YYNGEE. CDR3 in amino acids: CASSPRTSGSVGNEQFF. Here the CDR3 DNA reads TGTGCCAGCAGCCCCCGGACTAGCGGGAGTGTCGGCAATGAGCAGTTCTTC.

This clone was detected a few times. Written as DNA, the CDR3 is TGTGCCAGCAGCCTAACTAGTCCTAAACGTGAGCAGTTCTTC. Translation: CASSLTSPKREQFF. J is TRBJ2-1 and V is TRBV14, with D tentatively TRBD2 (5 bases). Germline CDR1 reads SGHDN; CDR2 reads FVKESK. Deletions cut 4 bases from V and 9 bases from J, with 16 bases between. The CDR3 sequence is 14 residues long.

This chain connects TRBV9 to TRBJ2-3; TRBD2 aligns across 8 bases. There are 14 residues in the CDR3. Germline lookup yields CDR1 SGDLS and CDR2 YYNGEE. V gave up 7 bases and J gave up 6 bases; unmatched junction bases: 10. The CDR3 sequence: CASCAGTSSDTQYF. The CDR3 coding sequence is TGTGCCAGCTGCGCCGGGACTAGTTCTGATACGCAGTATTTT. Full variable domain (missing parts from reference TRBV9 and TRBJ2-3): DSGVTQTPKHLITATGQRVTLRCSPRSGDLSVYWYQQSLDQGLQFLIQYYNGEERAKGNILERFSAQQFPDLHSELNLSSLELGDSALYFCASCAGTSSDTQYFGPGTRLTVL.

The chain uses TRBV9 and TRBJ1-4; TRBD1 is a possible D gene (5 bases). V lost 4 bases to trimming and J lost 8 bases, with 15 bases between them. This CDR3 comprises 14 residues. Germline loops: CDR1 SGDLS, CDR2 YYNGEE. Here the CDR3 reads CASSPTGGVEKLFF. In DNA, the CDR3 is TGTGCCAGCAGCCCTACAGGAGGGGTAGAAAAACTGTTTTTT.

This chain joins TRBV9 and TRBJ2-7, with a tentative D call TRBD2 (5 bases). The CDR3 runs 15 residues. Germline CDR1 is SGDLS and CDR2 is YYNGEE. The germline V and J ends were trimmed by 0 bases and 7 bases, with 17 bases remaining between them. In DNA form, the CDR3 reads TGTGCCAGCAGCGTAGAGGCAGGCAGCCGAGGGGAGCAGTACTTC. This gives the protein CASSVEAGSRGEQYF. Using reference TRBV9 and TRBJ2-7 for the parts outside the CDR3, the full variable domain is DSGVTQTPKHLITATGQRVTLRCSPRSGDLSVYWYQQSLDQGLQFLIQYYNGEERAKGNILERFSAQQFPDLHSELNLSSLELGDSALYFCASSVEAGSRGEQYFGPGTRLTVT.

This chain connects TRBV2 to TRBJ1-2; TRBD1 might be the D (5 bases). With 6 bases removed from V and 3 bases from J, the gap between germline ends came to 20 bases. The length of the CDR3 is 16 residues. Germline-derived CDR1 and CDR2 are SNHLY and FYNNEI. CDR3 in DNA: TGTGCCAGCAGGGGCGGGGTGGGGCGTTGGGACTATGGCTACACCTTC. Amino acids: CASRGGVGRWDYGYTF.

For the CDR3, the DNA is TGTGCCAGCAGCTTGACAGGGGGTGTCACTGAAGCTTTCTTT. This gives the protein CASSLTGGVTEAFF. The rearrangement uses TRBV5-4 and TRBJ1-1; 8 bases map to TRBD1. With 1 base clipped from V and 4 bases from J, the junction kept 3 bases outside the gene matches. Germline CDR1 is SGHNT and CDR2 is YYREEE (reference sequence). This CDR3 contains 14 residues.

CDR3 DNA: TGCGCCAGCGCAATAGCGGGAGCAGGCCAAGAGACCCAGTACTTC. Translation gives CASAIAGAGQETQYF. V usage is TRBV5-1 and J usage is TRBJ2-5, with TRBD2 identical over 9 bases. CDR1 is SGHRS, CDR2 YFSETQ, per germline. The J segment lost 1 base and the V segment lost 7 bases, leaving 8 bases of the junction unmatched. This CDR3 has 15 residues.

The chain carries TRBV6-6 and TRBJ1-2; D call uncertain. CDR3 length: 11 amino acids. Germline CDR1 and CDR2: MNHNY and SVGAGI (reference sequence). V gave up 10 bases and J gave up 1 base, with 7 bases separating them. Written as DNA, the CDR3 is TGTGCCACCCAGTTTAACTATGGCTACACCTTC. Translating it yields CATQFNYGYTF.

The J gene is TRBJ2-1, the V gene TRBV9; 11 bases map to TRBD2. Germline V gene sequence: CDR1 SGDLS, CDR2 YYNGEE. V gave up 2 bases and J gave up 14 bases; unmatched junction bases: 12. The CDR3 totals 15 residues. The CDR3 protein is CASSVGTSGGGVEFF. The CDR3 bases are TGTGCCAGCAGCGTGGGGACTAGCGGCGGGGGAGTGGAGTTCTTC.

The rearrangement joins TRBV6-1 to TRBJ2-1; tentative D call: TRBD2 (5 bases). The germline CDR1 and CDR2 sequences are MNHNS and SASEGT. Trimming removed 3 bases at V and 2 bases at J, with 11 bases between. This CDR3 is built from 15 residues. CDR3 bases: TGTGCCAGCAGTGATGACTACGCAGCCTACAATGAGCAGTTCTTC. This encodes CASSDDYAAYNEQFF.

V is TRBV3-1 (or the pseudogene TRBV3-2) and J is TRBJ1-2, with 8 bases aligning to TRBD1. Per germline, CDR1 LGHDT and CDR2 YNNKEL (reference sequence). The V and J ends lost 1 base and 4 bases, in that order; junction bases with no gene match: 5. The CDR3 contains 15 residues. The CDR3 nucleotides read TGTGCCAGCAGCCAAGGGACAGGGCGCAGCTATGGCTACACCTTC. This codes for CASSQGTGRSYGYTF.

The gene calls are TRBV7-9 and TRBJ1-6; 7 bases line up with TRBD1. This CDR3 contains 14 residues. V was clipped by 5 bases and J by 4 bases; unmatched bases: 2. Germline V gene lookup returns CDR1 SEHNR and CDR2 FQNEAQ (reference sequence). For the CDR3, the DNA is TGTGCCAGCAGCGGGGACAGTTATAATTCACCCCTCCACTTT. This sequence encodes CASSGDSYNSPLHF.